This TCR beta chain is drawn from a study of blood T cell repertoires in COVID-19. Across the study: Italy, Spain and the United States were the sources of the convalescent and acute COVID-19 samples. Sample material is recorded as cDNA or gDNA derived from T cells, B-cell-depleted T cells, or PBMCs.

Using immunoSEQ multiplex PCR, the repertoire was profiled, and TCRdb retains in-frame clones only, with some absent. Among 7,500 to 10,000 clones, around 88% were seen once, and the ten largest hold 5.5% to 8.5%. V lost 3 bases and J lost 10, with 13 bases in between. Germline-derived CDR1 and CDR2 are LGHNA and YSLEER. The length of the CDR3 is 14 residues. The V gene is TRBV4-3, the J gene TRBJ1-6, with D tentatively TRBD1 (5 bases). The receptor was derived from a woman between 50 and 59 years old with active or convalescent COVID-19. What was sequenced was peripheral blood. Here the CDR3 DNA reads TGCGCCAGCAGCCAGGCCTCAGGGTCGTCACCCCTCCACTTT. Translated: CASSQASGSSPLHF.